These T cell receptor beta chains were read from a single sample in a study of T cell changes during pregnancy in multiple sclerosis. Sequencing was performed with immunoSEQ multiplex PCR; in TCRdb, only in-frame clones are kept and a portion is missing. Of tens of thousands of clones listed, approximately 92% were seen once; the top ten hold 2% to 2.5%. Sequencing used peripheral blood, obtained in the second trimester of pregnancy. The receptor set was obtained from a female donor in good health, enrolled as a control in a pregnancy study. Both conserved end residues are part of each CDR3. A D gene is named only where the DNA matches it firmly. The listing skips clone size in some rows; elsewhere it reads once, few, many or a size class.

>13|NA|NA|TRBJ2-1|TRBV7-9
TGTGCCAGCGAGACTAGAATTTTAAATGAGCAGTTCTTC
CASETRILNEQFF
>16|NA|TRBD1|TRBJ1-2|TRBV6-1
TGTGCCAGCAGTGAACCCACCCGGGACAGGGATTATGGCTACACCTTC
CASSEPTRDRDYGYTF
>15|NA|TRBD1|TRBJ1-1|TRBV7-2
TGTGCCAGCAGCTTACAGGGGGTTGGGAACACTGAAGCTTTCTTT
CASSLQGVGNTEAFF
>16|few|NA|TRBJ2-1|TRBV7-9
TGTGCCAGCAGCTTAATCAGCTCCATCAGAGGCAATGAGCAGTTCTTC
CASSLISSIRGNEQFF
>17|NA|TRBD1|TRBJ1-1|TRBV28
TGTGCCAGCAGTTTATCAGGGGGAGGCCGCATGAACACTGAAGCTTTCTTT
CASSLSGGGRMNTEAFF
>12|NA|NA|TRBJ2-1|TRBV7-3
TGTGCCAGCAGCTTAACCTCCAATGAGCAGTTCTTC
CASSLTSNEQFF
>15|NA|NA|TRBJ1-4|TRBV4-1
TGCGCCAGCAGCCAACTATCGGGAACTAATGAAAAACTGTTTTTT
CASSQLSGTNEKLFF
>14|NA|TRBD1|TRBJ1-1|TRBV6-5
TGTGCCAGCACCAGATTGACAGGGAGCACTGAAGCTTTCTTT
CASTRLTGSTEAFF
>18|NA|NA|TRBJ1-4|TRBV27
TGTGCCAGCAGTCCAACCCGGCAGGTTCTATCAACTAATGAAAAACTGTTTTTT
CASSPTRQVLSTNEKLFF
>15|NA|NA|TRBJ1-4|TRBV28
TGTGCCAGCAGTCCAGCAGGGTTCGCACGGGAAAAACTGTTTTTT
CASSPAGFAREKLFF
>14|once|NA|TRBJ1-5|TRBV5-6
TGTGCCAGCAGCATCAGGGGTCGCAATCAGCCCCAGCATTTT
CASSIRGRNQPQHF
>17|once|NA|TRBJ2-4|TRBV27
TGTGCCAGCAGTTTAAGGGGTTGGGAGGGGGAGGAAGACATTCAGTACTTC
CASSLRGWEGEEDIQYF
>14|NA|NA|TRBJ2-5|TRBV7-2
TGTGCCAGCAGCTTAGAGCCAGGGTGGGAGACCCAGTACTTC
CASSLEPGWETQYF
>15|NA|TRBD1|TRBJ1-2|TRBV18
TGTGCCAGCTCCCTCGACAGGGGGCAAGGCTATGGCTACACCTTC
CASSLDRGQGYGYTF
>13|NA|TRBD1|TRBJ2-5|TRBV7-9
TGTGCCAGCAGACAAGGACAGGGGGAGACCCAGTACTTC
CASRQGQGETQYF
>16|NA|TRBD1|TRBJ1-5|TRBV5-6
TGTGCCAGCAGCTCAGGGGACAGGGCCAGCAATCAGCCCCAGCATTTT
CASSSGDRASNQPQHF
>22|NA|TRBD2|TRBJ2-3|TRBV4-1
TGCGCCAGCAGCCAAGATCCGTCCGGACTAGCGGGGGAGCCCCGATTCACAGATACGCAGTATTTT
CASSQDPSGLAGEPRFTDTQYF
>16|NA|NA|TRBJ1-5|TRBV5-8
TGTGCCAGCAGCCGAGGACAGTCGATGCTAAATCAGCCCCAGCATTTT
CASSRGQSMLNQPQHF
>16|NA|NA|TRBJ1-3|TRBV4-3
TGCGCCAGCAGCCAAGATTGGGGGGTCTCTGGAAACACCATATATTTT
CASSQDWGVSGNTIYF
>15|NA|NA|TRBJ2-7|TRBV5-1
TGCGCCAGCAGCTTGTGGCCAGGGAATTCATTGGAGCAGTACTTC
CASSLWPGNSLEQYF
>14|NA|NA|TRBJ1-2|TRBV15
TGTGCCACCAGCAGAGATGTAGGGGACTATGGCTACACCTTC
CATSRDVGDYGYTF
>15|NA|NA|TRBJ1-2|TRBV4-2
TGTGCCAGCAGCCAAGCGGACAGTCGTAACTATGGCTACACCTTC
CASSQADSRNYGYTF
>16|NA|TRBD1|TRBJ1-4|TRBV25-1
TGTGCCAGCAGTGAACATATGGGACAGGGGAATGAAAAACTGTTTTTT
CASSEHMGQGNEKLFF
>14|NA|NA|TRBJ1-2|TRBV19
TGTGCCAGTAGTATAGGCCAGGCCTACTATGGCTACACCTTC
CASSIGQAYYGYTF